This TCR beta chain was identified in a study of shared clonotypes between healthy human individuals. Donors were healthy HIV-negative adults without recently reported acute infections or vaccinations. Every unsorted PBMC PCR replicate was loaded with roughly 0.3 ug DNA, approximately 29,000 T cell genomes. Assay: immunoSEQ multiplex PCR; the TCRdb copy retains only in-frame clones and omits some. This sample has fewer than 600,000 clones, with roughly 79% found just once. The CDR3 has 18 amino acids. Sequencing was done on a sample of PBMCs. This receptor was obtained from a woman aged 40 to 50 in good health. Some clones in this sample may be carry-over from other donors' samples. The genes are TRBV21-1 and TRBJ2-4; the DNA was not compared with TRBD1, the D call given in the table. TRBV21-1 is flagged as a pseudogene. The CDR3 loop reads CASRRGKFMDLAKNIQYF. DNA for the CDR3: TGTGCCAGCAGGAGGGGGAAATTTATGGACCTAGCCAAAAACATTCAGTACTTC.